This TCR beta chain was captured by sequencing in a study of blood T cell repertoires in COVID-19. For the study at large: The United States, Italy and Spain supplied acute and convalescent COVID-19 samples.

TCRdb's copy holds only in-frame clones and misses some; the assay was immunoSEQ multiplex PCR. The table shows tens of thousands of clones, with under 85% occurring only once. V was cut by 4 bases and J by 0 bases, with 9 bases left in between. CDR1 is MNHEY, CDR2 SVGAGI, per germline. CDR3 size: 15 residues. The sequence came from a human donor in a cohort sampled during active COVID-19. The J gene is TRBJ1-4, the V gene TRBV6-5, with TRBD1 as a possible D gene (6 bases). Sequencing was carried out using peripheral blood. CDR3 residues: CASSLGHPTNEKLFF. DNA for the CDR3: TGTGCCAGCAGTTTGGGACACCCAACTAATGAAAAACTGTTTTTT.